Shown below are 28 T cell receptor beta chains from a single sample sequenced in a study of cytomegalovirus exposure and HLA in healthy donors. 60 Vbeta and 13 Jbeta primers were used in PCR. Sequenced by immunoSEQ multiplex PCR; TCRdb stores in-frame clones only, minus some. The table lists 130,000 or so clones, more than 8% of them singletons. Sequencing was carried out using PBMCs. These TCRs come from a man between 40 and 49 years old in good health and CMV-seronegative.

This clone was picked up a small number of times. The V and J genes are TRBV7-9 and TRBJ1-5; D remains unclear. From germline, CDR1 is SEHNR and CDR2 FQNEAQ (reference sequence). V lost 6 bases and J 6 bases, leaving 18 bases between the germline ends. The CDR3 extends over 15 amino acids. The CDR3 DNA reads TGTGCCAGCAGTCTCTCATCGGGGAGTATTCAGCCCCAGCATTTT. It codes for CASSLSSGSIQPQHF.

As DNA, the CDR3 is TGTGCCAGCAGTTACCGGAGGGAGTTAGACGAGCAGTACTTC. Translating it yields CASSYRRELDEQYF. The chain joins TRBV6-6 to TRBJ2-5; D possibly corresponds to TRBD2 (6 bases). The J call may be faulty, since TRBJ2-7 better matches the DNA end. The CDR3 loop spans 14 amino acids. Germline assignment: CDR1 MNHNY and CDR2 SVGAGI (reference sequence).

The chain couples TRBV10-2 to TRBJ2-3; 8 nucleotides line up with TRBD2. The CDR3 has 17 residues. The ends lost 3 bases at V and 4 bases at J; junction bases unmatched: 12. Looked up from germline, CDR1 is WSHSY and CDR2 is SAAADI. CDR3 nucleotides: TGCGCCAGCAGTGATACCCCAGGCGGGGGGCTCCCAGATACGCAGTATTTT. This codes for CASSDTPGGGLPDTQYF.

This clone was seen a handful of times. The rearrangement uses TRBV9 and TRBJ1-2, with a tentative D call TRBD1 (5 bases). V lost 0 bases to trimming and J lost 6 bases, with 12 bases between them. Germline V lookup: CDR1 SGDLS, CDR2 YYNGEE. The CDR3 runs 14 residues. The CDR3 sequence is CASSVDPRVDGYTF. The DNA for the CDR3 is TGTGCCAGCAGCGTAGACCCCAGGGTGGATGGCTACACCTTC.

The V call is TRBV7-9, the J call TRBJ1-2; unclear D gene. The V gene lost 1 base and the J gene lost 3 bases, with 9 bases spanning the gap. CDR3 length equals 14 residues. Per the germline V gene, CDR1 is SEHNR and CDR2 is FQNEAQ (reference sequence). CDR3 nucleotide sequence: TGTGCCAGCAGCTTAGAATCACTCCACTATGGCTACACCTTC. Residues: CASSLESLHYGYTF.

J is TRBJ2-7 and V is TRBV7-9, with TRBD1 identical over 11 bases. Trimming took 5 bases from V and 2 from J; bases not matched to a gene: 5. Germline assignment: CDR1 SEHNR and CDR2 FQNEAQ (reference sequence). This CDR3 has 15 residues. CDR3 protein: CASSPRTGGPYEQYF. The CDR3 DNA follows: TGTGCCAGCAGCCCCCGGACAGGGGGCCCCTACGAGCAGTACTTC.

This clone was counted between two and nine times. The chain uses TRBV23-1 and TRBJ1-4; tentative D call: TRBD1 (6 bases). TRBV23-1 is sorted into the ORF group, with uncertain function. The V gene lost 4 bases and the J gene lost 5 bases, with 17 bases spanning the gap. The CDR3 has 16 residues. For the CDR3, the DNA is TGCGCCAGCAGTCCTACCAACAGGGAGCCCAATGAAAAACTGTTTTTT. This sequence encodes CASSPTNREPNEKLFF.

This rearrangement joins TRBV19 to TRBJ2-3; 7 positions agree with TRBD1. V lost 0 bases, J lost 1 base, and 4 bases stayed unmatched. The CDR3 runs to 16 residues. Germline CDR1 reads LNHDA; CDR2 reads SQIVND (reference sequence). In DNA form, the CDR3 reads TGTGCCAGTAGTATAGATAATACAGGGGGCACAGATACGCAGTATTTT. Encoded protein: CASSIDNTGGTDTQYF.

The chain recombines TRBV14 with TRBJ2-3, with D possibly matching TRBD2 (6 bases). In germline, CDR1 is SGHDN, CDR2 FVKESK. Trimming pared 0 bases from V and 5 bases from J, leaving 12 bases between. The CDR3 runs 15 residues. The CDR3, as DNA: TGTGCCAGCAGCCAAGAGATGGGGGGTCAAGATACGCAGTATTTT. This sequence encodes CASSQEMGGQDTQYF.

This clone was counted a few times. V gene TRBV6-5 combines with J gene TRBJ1-2; TRBD1 agrees at 10 bases. The CDR3 length is 13 residues. Germline V gene lookup returns CDR1 MNHEY and CDR2 SVGAGI. With V trimmed by 4 bases and J by 4 bases, 0 bases remained unmatched. CDR3 bases: TGTGCCAGCAGTTGGGACAGGGGCTATGGCTACACCTTC. Protein sequence: CASSWDRGYGYTF.

The chain carries TRBV29-1 and TRBJ1-1, with 9 bases fitting TRBD1. After removal of 7 bases from V and 7 bases from J, the junction contained 7 bases not matched to a gene. Germline assignment: CDR1 SQVTM and CDR2 ANQGSEA. The CDR3 has 12 amino acids. CDR3 DNA sequence: TGCAGCGCGGGACAGGGATATGATGAAGCTTTCTTT. It is translated as CSAGQGYDEAFF.

This clone was seen a handful of times. The chain joins TRBV19 to TRBJ2-5; tentative D call: TRBD2 (6 bases). The CDR3 has 15 amino acids. CDR1 is LNHDA, CDR2 SQIVND, per germline (reference sequence). V was cut by 3 bases and J by 1 base, with 12 bases left in between. The CDR3 DNA reads as TGTGCCAGTAGTATGGGAGGAAAGAGCCAAGAGACCCAGTACTTC. Its protein is CASSMGGKSQETQYF. Using reference TRBV19 and TRBJ2-5 for the parts outside the CDR3, the full variable domain is DGGITQSPKYLFRKEGQNVTLSCEQNLNHDAMYWYRQDPGQGLRLIYYSQIVNDFQKGDIAEGYSVSREKKESFPLTVTSAQKNPTAFYLCASSMGGKSQETQYFGPGTRLLVL.

This clone was counted between two and nine times. V usage is TRBV13 and J usage is TRBJ2-7; D may be TRBD2 (6 bases). The V end lost 5 bases, the J end lost 5 bases, and 16 bases lay between the germline ends. Germline assignment: CDR1 PRHDT and CDR2 FYEKMQ (reference sequence). The CDR3 is made up of 14 amino acids. The CDR3 region is CASSLGGVGDEQYF. The CDR3 DNA sequence: TGTGCCAGCAGCCTGGGCGGGGTCGGGGACGAGCAGTACTTC.

CDR3 sequence reads: CASSLTGTNYEQYF. CDR3 sequence (DNA): TGTGCCAGCAGCTTGACCGGGACTAATTACGAGCAGTACTTC. V and J are TRBV7-6 and TRBJ2-7; 7 bases line up with TRBD2. The CDR3 consists of 14 residues. The trim removed 3 bases at V and 4 bases at J, leaving 6 bases unmatched. CDR1 SGHVS and CDR2 FNYEAQ come from the germline V gene.

The chain carries TRBV5-4 and TRBJ1-6, with D uncertain. The CDR3 contains 12 residues. Between the trimmed V and J ends, which lost 4 bases and 5 bases, there was a span of 4 bases. The V gene's germline CDR1 is SGHNT and CDR2 YYREEE (reference sequence). Here the CDR3 reads CASSRNNSPLHF. CDR3 in DNA: TGTGCCAGCAGCCGTAATAATTCACCCCTCCACTTT.

This clone came up a few times. V and J are TRBV2 and TRBJ1-2, with TRBD1 as a possible D gene (5 bases). CDR3 length equals 14 residues. With 6 bases removed from V and 5 bases from J, the gap between germline ends came to 16 bases. Germline-derived CDR1 and CDR2 are SNHLY and FYNNEI. CDR3 loop: CASRARRDLYGYTF. As DNA, the CDR3 is TGTGCCAGCAGGGCCCGCAGGGATCTATATGGCTACACCTTC.

This clone has more than one count but fewer than ten. The chain uses TRBV11-2 and TRBJ2-1; D is ambiguous. Per the germline V gene, CDR1 is SGHAT and CDR2 is FQNNGV. This CDR3 has 13 amino acids. With 0 bases removed from V and 8 bases from J, the gap between germline ends came to 8 bases. CDR3: CASSLEQVHEQFF. CDR3 in DNA: TGTGCCAGCAGCTTAGAGCAGGTGCATGAGCAGTTCTTC. Full variable domain (missing parts from reference TRBV11-2 and TRBJ2-1): EAGVAQSPRYKIIEKRQSVAFWCNPISGHATLYWYQQILGQGPKLLIQFQNNGVVDDSQLPKDRFSAERLKGVDSTLKIQPAKLEDSAVYLCASSLEQVHEQFFGPGTRLTVL.

The V and J genes are TRBV10-3 and TRBJ2-3; D remains ambiguous. CDR3 length: 13 residues. Germline V lookup: CDR1 ENHRY, CDR2 SYGVKD. Deletions cut 7 bases from V and 2 bases from J, with 10 bases between. CDR3 DNA: TGTGCCATCAAGCTCTCCATCACAGATACGCAGTATTTT. Translated, it gives CAIKLSITDTQYF.

The table lists this clone with a few counts. In DNA form, the CDR3 reads TGTGCCAGCAGCTTGGTGGCTAGCGGCACAGATACGCAGTATTTT. This translates into CASSLVASGTDTQYF. The chain recombines TRBV5-6 with TRBJ2-3, with a tentative D call TRBD2 (6 bases). V dropped 0 bases and J dropped 1 base, with 9 bases sitting between them. Germline CDR1 is SGHDT and CDR2 is YYEEEE. This CDR3 spans 15 amino acids.

This clone appeared a few times. V gene TRBV9 combines with J gene TRBJ1-5, with TRBD1 identical over 8 bases. Germline loops: CDR1 SGDLS, CDR2 YYNGEE. CDR3 length: 13 amino acids. Trimming took 7 bases from V and 5 from J; bases not matched to a gene: 5. The chain's CDR3 is CASGGQGDQPQHF. DNA for the CDR3: TGTGCCAGCGGCGGACAGGGCGATCAGCCCCAGCATTTT.

V gene TRBV19 combines with J gene TRBJ1-2; tentatively, D is TRBD1 (6 bases). The CDR3 has 15 residues. Trimming took 3 bases from V and 4 from J, leaving 15 bases between them. The germline V gene has CDR1 LNHDA and CDR2 SQIVND (reference sequence). The CDR3, as DNA: TGTGCCAGTAGTATGCCGGACAGACTAACCTATGGCTACACCTTC. It yields the protein CASSMPDRLTYGYTF.

This clone was detected only a few times. One end of the junction does not line up with germline, which may come from a read error. The J gene is TRBJ2-4, the V gene TRBV5-6, with D tentatively TRBD2 (6 bases). This CDR3 contains 14 residues. CDR1 and CDR2 (germline): SGHDT, YYEEEE. As DNA, the CDR3 is TGTGCCAGCAGTTTGGGAGGTGAGGGTAACATTCAGTACTTC. Translated: CASSLGGEGNIQYF.

The chain uses TRBV9 and TRBJ2-6, with D perhaps TRBD2 (5 bases). Germline lookup yields CDR1 SGDLS and CDR2 YYNGEE. V was clipped by 0 bases and J by 0 bases, with 10 bases between them. The CDR3 runs 17 residues. The DNA of the CDR3 is TGTGCCAGCAGCGTAGGGACTCCCCTCTCTGGGGCCAACGTCCTGACTTTC. This codes for CASSVGTPLSGANVLTF.

This clone was seen a handful of times. This chain joins TRBV6-5 and TRBJ1-3, with 7 bases lining up with TRBD1. CDR1 and CDR2 (germline): MNHEY, SVGAGI. The CDR3 contains 16 residues. The V segment lost 4 bases and the J segment 3 bases; nucleotides outside the gene matches: 9. CDR3 nucleotides: TGTGCCAGCAGTTTCGACAGGGACGGATTTGGAAACACCATATATTTT. This sequence encodes CASSFDRDGFGNTIYF.

In its sample, this clone was seen a few times. The junction departs from the called germline gene at one end, perhaps through a read error. CDR3 residues: CASRTGGTYTQYF. The CDR3 DNA is TGTGCCAGCAGGACAGGGGGCACATATACGCAGTATTTT. V usage is TRBV27 and J usage is TRBJ2-3; 10 nucleotides agree with TRBD1. The CDR3 extends over 13 amino acids. CDR1 and CDR2 from the germline V gene are MNHEY and SMNVEV (reference sequence).

V gene TRBV5-1 combines with J gene TRBJ2-3; 8 bases match TRBD2. This CDR3 spans 16 amino acids. The germline CDR1 and CDR2 sequences are SGHRS and YFSETQ. J lost 3 bases, V lost 1 base, and 7 bases had no gene match. The CDR3 DNA reads TGCGCCAGCAGCTTGTACCCCGGGGGGGCAACAGATACGCAGTATTTT. It specifies CASSLYPGGATDTQYF. Variable domain in full (rest from reference TRBV5-1 and TRBJ2-3): KAGVTQTPRYLIKTRGQQVTLSCSPISGHRSVSWYQQTPGQGLQFLFEYFSETQRNKGNFPGRFSGRQFSNSRSEMNVSTLELGDSALYLCASSLYPGGATDTQYFGPGTRLTVL.

Only a few counts were recorded for this clone. This sequence joins TRBV2 and TRBJ2-7; 7 nucleotides match TRBD1. Losses at the gene ends were 5 bases for V and 4 bases for J; bases not matched to a gene: 5. This CDR3 contains 13 residues. Per germline, CDR1 SNHLY and CDR2 FYNNEI. CDR3 region: CASSPRGSYEQYF. The CDR3 coding sequence is TGTGCCAGCAGTCCCAGGGGGAGTTACGAGCAGTACTTC.

J is TRBJ2-7 and V is TRBV7-9, with 10 bases matching TRBD2. The J segment lost 5 bases and the V segment lost 4 bases, leaving 5 bases of the junction unmatched. The germline V gene has CDR1 SEHNR and CDR2 FQNEAQ (reference sequence). This CDR3 is built from 14 residues. For the CDR3, the DNA is TGTGCCAGCAGCTCCAGCGGGGGGGCCGACGAGCAGTACTTC. Translation: CASSSSGGADEQYF.